The following is a T cell receptor beta chain sequence with its context. Its target is not known. This was the immunoSEQ v3.0 assay at survey level. Data came from immunoSEQ multiplex PCR; TCRdb stores just in-frame clones and leaves some out. This table has 25,000 to 30,000 clones, 85% to 90% appearing once. This entry comes from a study of long-term antiretroviral therapy in people with HIV. The wider study: The earliest specimens came about a decade ahead of the 2015 immediate-ART recommendation. Study conclusions and caveats: Diversity rose after ART but stayed below transplant donor controls.

Every donor had one or more pre-ART and two or more post-ART PBMC samples. V was clipped by 3 bases and J by 8 bases, with 4 bases between them. The germline V gene has CDR1 SGHTA and CDR2 FQGTGA. The CDR3 length is 10 residues. The material was unsorted PBMCs, obtained around 2.6 years after starting antiretroviral therapy. This clonotype originated in a man aged 40-50 years with HIV. This chain links TRBV7-3 with TRBJ1-2; D gene uncertain. The DNA of the CDR3 is TGTGCCAGCAGCTTTGAGGGCTACACCTTC. This codes for CASSFEGYTF. Variable domain in full (rest from reference TRBV7-3 and TRBJ1-2): GAGVSQTPSNKVTEKGKYVELRCDPISGHTALYWYRQSLGQGPEFLIYFQGTGAADDSGLPNDRFFAVRPEGSVSTLKIQRTERGDSAVYLCASSFEGYTFGSGTRLTVV.